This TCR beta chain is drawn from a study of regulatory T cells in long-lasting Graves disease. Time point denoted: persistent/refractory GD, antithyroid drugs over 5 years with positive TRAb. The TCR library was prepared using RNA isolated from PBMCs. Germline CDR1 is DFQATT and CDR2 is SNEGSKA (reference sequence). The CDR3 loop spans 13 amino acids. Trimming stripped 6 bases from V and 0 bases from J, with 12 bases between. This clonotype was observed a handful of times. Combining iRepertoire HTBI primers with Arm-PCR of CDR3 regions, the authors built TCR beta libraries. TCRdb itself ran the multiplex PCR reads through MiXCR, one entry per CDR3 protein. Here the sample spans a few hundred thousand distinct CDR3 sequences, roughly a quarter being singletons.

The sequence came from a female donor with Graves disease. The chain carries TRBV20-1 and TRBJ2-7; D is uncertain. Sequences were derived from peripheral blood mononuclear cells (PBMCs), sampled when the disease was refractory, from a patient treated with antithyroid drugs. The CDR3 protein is CSARRTSSYEQYF. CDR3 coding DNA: TGCAGTGCCCGGAGAACAAGCTCCTACGAGCAGTACTTC.